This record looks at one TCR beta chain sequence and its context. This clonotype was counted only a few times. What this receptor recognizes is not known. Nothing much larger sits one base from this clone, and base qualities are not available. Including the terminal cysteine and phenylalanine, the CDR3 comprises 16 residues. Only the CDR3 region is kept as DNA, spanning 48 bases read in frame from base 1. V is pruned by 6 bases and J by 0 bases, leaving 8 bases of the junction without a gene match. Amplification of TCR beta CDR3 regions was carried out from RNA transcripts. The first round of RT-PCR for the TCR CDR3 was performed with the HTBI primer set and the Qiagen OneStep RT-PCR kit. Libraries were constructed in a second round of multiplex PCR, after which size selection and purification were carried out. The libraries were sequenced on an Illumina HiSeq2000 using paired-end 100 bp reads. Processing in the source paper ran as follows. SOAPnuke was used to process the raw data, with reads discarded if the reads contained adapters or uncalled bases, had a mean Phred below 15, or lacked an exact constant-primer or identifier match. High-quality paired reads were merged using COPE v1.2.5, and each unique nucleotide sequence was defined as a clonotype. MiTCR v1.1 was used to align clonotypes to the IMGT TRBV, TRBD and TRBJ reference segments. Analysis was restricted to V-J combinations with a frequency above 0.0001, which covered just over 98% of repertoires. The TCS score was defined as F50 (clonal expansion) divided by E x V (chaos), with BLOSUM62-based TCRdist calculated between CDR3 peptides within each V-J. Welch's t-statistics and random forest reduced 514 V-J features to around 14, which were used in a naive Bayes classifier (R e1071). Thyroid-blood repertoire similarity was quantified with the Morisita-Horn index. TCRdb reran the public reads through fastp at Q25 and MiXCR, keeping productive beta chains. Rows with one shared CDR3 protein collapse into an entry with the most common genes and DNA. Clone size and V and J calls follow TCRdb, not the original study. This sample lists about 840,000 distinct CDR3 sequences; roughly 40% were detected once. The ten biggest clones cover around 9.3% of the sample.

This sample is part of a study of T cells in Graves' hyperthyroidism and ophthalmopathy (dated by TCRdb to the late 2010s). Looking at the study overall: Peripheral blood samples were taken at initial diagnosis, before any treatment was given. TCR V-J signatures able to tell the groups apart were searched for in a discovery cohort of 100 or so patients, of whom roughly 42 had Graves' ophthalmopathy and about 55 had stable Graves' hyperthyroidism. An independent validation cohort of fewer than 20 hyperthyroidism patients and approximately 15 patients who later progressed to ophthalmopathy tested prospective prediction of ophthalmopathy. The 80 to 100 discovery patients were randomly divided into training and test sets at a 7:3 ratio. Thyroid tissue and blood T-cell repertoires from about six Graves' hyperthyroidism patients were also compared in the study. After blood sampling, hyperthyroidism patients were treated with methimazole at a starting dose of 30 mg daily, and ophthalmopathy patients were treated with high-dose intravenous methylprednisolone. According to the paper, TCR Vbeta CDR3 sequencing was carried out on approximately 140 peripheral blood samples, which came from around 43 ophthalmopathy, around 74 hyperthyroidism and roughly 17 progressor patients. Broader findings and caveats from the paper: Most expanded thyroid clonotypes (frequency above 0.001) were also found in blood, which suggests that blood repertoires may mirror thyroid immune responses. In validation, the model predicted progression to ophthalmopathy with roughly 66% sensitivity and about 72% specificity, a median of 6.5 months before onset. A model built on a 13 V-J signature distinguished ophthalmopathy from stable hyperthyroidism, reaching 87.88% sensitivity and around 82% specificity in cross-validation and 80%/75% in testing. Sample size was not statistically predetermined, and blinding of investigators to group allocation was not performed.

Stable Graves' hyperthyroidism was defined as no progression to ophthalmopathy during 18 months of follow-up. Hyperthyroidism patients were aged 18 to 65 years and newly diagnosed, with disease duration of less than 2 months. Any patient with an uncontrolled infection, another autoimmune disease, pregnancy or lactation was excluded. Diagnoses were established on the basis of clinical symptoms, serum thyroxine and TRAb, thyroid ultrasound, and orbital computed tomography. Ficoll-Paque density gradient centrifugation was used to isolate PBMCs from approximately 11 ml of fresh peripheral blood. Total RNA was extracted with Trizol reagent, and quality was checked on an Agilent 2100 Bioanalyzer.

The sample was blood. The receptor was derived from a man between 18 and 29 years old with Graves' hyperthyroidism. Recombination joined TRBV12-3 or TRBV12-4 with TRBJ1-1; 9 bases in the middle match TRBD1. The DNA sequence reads TGTGCCAGCAGCCTTGGACAGGGGAGGATGAACACTGAAGCTTTCTTT. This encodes CASSLGQGRMNTEAFF.